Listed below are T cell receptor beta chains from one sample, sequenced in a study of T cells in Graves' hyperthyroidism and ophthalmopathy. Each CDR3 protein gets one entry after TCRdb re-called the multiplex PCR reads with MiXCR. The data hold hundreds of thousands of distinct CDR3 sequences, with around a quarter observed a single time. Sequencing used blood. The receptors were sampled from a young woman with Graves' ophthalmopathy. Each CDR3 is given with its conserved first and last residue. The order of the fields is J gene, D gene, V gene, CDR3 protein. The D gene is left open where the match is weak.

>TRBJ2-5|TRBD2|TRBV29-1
CSVEDRLAGARSQETQYF
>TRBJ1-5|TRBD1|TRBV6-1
CASSAGGNSNQPQHF
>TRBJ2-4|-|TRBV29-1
CSVESRGLKNIQYF
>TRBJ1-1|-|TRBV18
CASSPYGGLTTEAFF
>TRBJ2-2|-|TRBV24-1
CATSDFGGIVMAGELFF
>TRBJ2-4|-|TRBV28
CATQQATLAKNIQYF
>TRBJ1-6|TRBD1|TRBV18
CASSPMDRAVSPLHF
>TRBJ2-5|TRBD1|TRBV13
CASSFTGARGTQYF
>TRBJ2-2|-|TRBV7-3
CASSPARESGELFF
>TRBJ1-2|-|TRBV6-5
CASSYSTGDYGYTF
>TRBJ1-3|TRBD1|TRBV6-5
CASSYAGTVGNTIYF
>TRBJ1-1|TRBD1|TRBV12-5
CASGLVQGMVTEAFF
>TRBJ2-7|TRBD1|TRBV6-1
CASGEGAWEQYF
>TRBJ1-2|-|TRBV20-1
CSAATVTNYGYTF
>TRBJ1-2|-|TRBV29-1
CSVEGNYGYTF
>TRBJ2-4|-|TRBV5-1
CASSEISRDAKNIKYF
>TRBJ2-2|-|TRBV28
CASRQQVTNTGELFF
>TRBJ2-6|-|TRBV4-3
CASSLNPGAGANVLTF
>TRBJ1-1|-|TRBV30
CAWSVALDTEAFF
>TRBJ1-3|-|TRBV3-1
CASTGNTGNTIYF
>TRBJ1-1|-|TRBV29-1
CSVLPWGGTEAFF
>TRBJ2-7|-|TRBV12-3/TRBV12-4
CASSPRLGTYEQYF